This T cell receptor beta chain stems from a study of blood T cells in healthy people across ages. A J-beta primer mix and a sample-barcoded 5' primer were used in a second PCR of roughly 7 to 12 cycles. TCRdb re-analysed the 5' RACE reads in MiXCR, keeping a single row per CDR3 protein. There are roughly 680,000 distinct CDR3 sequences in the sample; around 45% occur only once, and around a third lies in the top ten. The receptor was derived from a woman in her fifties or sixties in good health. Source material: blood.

The CDR3 sequence: CASSHRGAQETQYF. CDR3 DNA sequence: TGCGCCAGCAGCCACAGGGGCGCCCAAGAGACCCAGTACTTC. The chain recombines TRBV4-3 with TRBJ2-5; weak D call: TRBD1 (6 bases). Germline assignment: CDR1 LGHNA and CDR2 YSLEER. V lost 3 bases to trimming and J lost 1 base, with 9 bases between them. CDR3 length equals 14 residues.